Shown below are 15 T cell receptor beta chains from a single sample sequenced in a study of T cell responses to AZD1222 COVID-19 vaccine. Here immunoSEQ multiplex PCR was the method, and the copy in TCRdb shows in-frame clones only, minus some. Of about 83,000 clones in the sample, around 89% were seen once. This material consisted of peripheral blood, taken on day 0 of MenACWY control vaccination. These receptors were obtained from an adult in good health.

V and J are TRBV27 and TRBJ1-1; 8 bases line up with TRBD1. V lost 5 bases to trimming and J lost 5 bases; unmatched junction nucleotides: 7. The CDR3 sequence is 14 residues long. Germline CDR1 reads MNHEY; CDR2 reads SMNVEV (reference sequence). This chain's CDR3 is CASSPGQGRTEAFF. The CDR3, as DNA: TGTGCCAGCAGTCCCGGACAGGGAAGGACTGAAGCTTTCTTT.

This clone turned up a few times. This chain links TRBV6-5 with TRBJ1-6; 7 bases are shared with TRBD1. Trimming cost V 4 bases and J 4 bases; bases outside gene matches: 7. This CDR3 spans 16 amino acids. CDR1 MNHEY and CDR2 SVGAGI come from the germline V gene. The CDR3 DNA reads TGTGCCAGCAGTTCCCGAACAGGGGCTTATAATTCACCCCTCCACTTT. Translation: CASSSRTGAYNSPLHF.

The chain links TRBV7-2 to TRBJ1-4; TRBD1 is a possible D gene (6 bases). The CDR3 contains 18 residues. With 5 bases removed from V and 1 base from J, the gap between germline ends came to 20 bases. The germline V gene encodes CDR1 SGHTA and CDR2 FQGNSA. CDR3 bases: TGTGCCAGCAGCCCTCGGGGGGGCGCAAGTTTAACTAATGAAAAACTGTTTTTT. Translated: CASSPRGGASLTNEKLFF.

The sample holds a few counts of this clone. J is TRBJ1-2 and V is TRBV7-9; no firm D call. Trimming took off 1 base at V and 2 bases at J, with 8 bases between the two ends. This CDR3 comprises 14 residues. CDR1 and CDR2 (germline): SEHNR, FQNEAQ (reference sequence). In DNA, the CDR3 is TGTGCCAGCAGCTTAGATACAGAAAACTATGGCTACACCTTC. This translates into CASSLDTENYGYTF.

The chain is built from TRBV7-9 and TRBJ1-4; 9 bases line up with TRBD1. V lost 5 bases to trimming and J lost 8 bases; unmatched junction nucleotides: 6. This CDR3 contains 14 residues. Germline V lookup: CDR1 SEHNR, CDR2 FQNEAQ (reference sequence). DNA of the CDR3: TGTGCCAGCAGCCTGGACAGGGGAGAGGAAAAACTGTTTTTT. It codes for CASSLDRGEEKLFF.

J is TRBJ1-6 and V is TRBV6-5; D is possibly TRBD1 (6 bases). With 6 bases removed from V and 8 bases from J, the gap between germline ends came to 14 bases. This CDR3 is 14 amino acids long. CDR1 MNHEY and CDR2 SVGAGI come from the germline V gene. CDR3 in DNA: TGTGCCAGCAGCGGACAGTGGACCCATTCACCCCTCCACTTT. Encoded protein: CASSGQWTHSPLHF.

This rearrangement joins TRBV11-2 to TRBJ2-7; D not certain. The CDR3 spans 15 residues. The V and J ends lost 3 bases and 0 bases respectively, with 12 bases between them. The germline V gene encodes CDR1 SGHAT and CDR2 FQNNGV. CDR3 sequence: CASSFDIPSSYEQYF. CDR3 DNA: TGTGCCAGCAGCTTCGACATCCCGAGCTCCTACGAGCAGTACTTC. Full variable domain (remainder filled in from reference TRBV11-2 and TRBJ2-7): EAGVAQSPRYKIIEKRQSVAFWCNPISGHATLYWYQQILGQGPKLLIQFQNNGVVDDSQLPKDRFSAERLKGVDSTLKIQPAKLEDSAVYLCASSFDIPSSYEQYFGPGTRLTVT.

The J gene is TRBJ2-1, the V gene TRBV19; a weak D match, TRBD2 (7 bases). The CDR3 totals 18 residues. Germline assignment: CDR1 LNHDA and CDR2 SQIVND (reference sequence). The V gene lost 0 bases and the J gene lost 9 bases, with 24 bases spanning the gap. The chain's CDR3 is CASSIDLSGVWEGSEQFF. The CDR3 region has the DNA TGTGCCAGTAGTATAGATTTGTCAGGGGTGTGGGAGGGGAGTGAGCAGTTCTTC.

The V and J genes are TRBV29-1 and TRBJ1-2; D gene uncertain. Between the trimmed V and J ends, which lost 3 bases and 5 bases, there was a span of 13 bases. The CDR3 sequence is 13 residues long. CDR1 is SQVTM, CDR2 ANQGSEA, per germline. The CDR3 is CSVDRGGGYGYTF. The CDR3 region has the DNA TGCAGCGTTGACCGGGGAGGTGGATATGGCTACACCTTC.

This sequence joins TRBV20-1 and TRBJ2-2; D unresolved. CDR3 length: 11 amino acids. Trimming removed 6 bases from V and 5 bases from J, with 7 bases in between. CDR1 DFQATT and CDR2 SNEGSKA come from the germline V gene (reference sequence). In DNA, the CDR3 is TGCAGTGCCCTACTTACCGGGGAGCTGTTTTTT. This encodes CSALLTGELFF.

The rearrangement joins TRBV3-1 (or the pseudogene TRBV3-2) to TRBJ1-4; D is uncertain. From germline, CDR1 is LGHDT and CDR2 YNNKEL (reference sequence). Trimming shortened V by 1 base and J by 0 bases, and 9 bases separated the two germline ends. The CDR3 consists of 16 residues. CDR3 sequence reads: CASSQGEAATNEKLFF. The CDR3 coding sequence is TGTGCCAGCAGCCAAGGCGAGGCAGCAACTAATGAAAAACTGTTTTTT.

The V gene is TRBV5-5, the J gene TRBJ2-7; D not resolved. CDR3 length equals 14 residues. The germline V and J ends were trimmed by 1 base and 3 bases, with 11 bases remaining between them. Per germline, CDR1 SGHKS and CDR2 YYEKEE (reference sequence). The CDR3 DNA reads TGTGCCAGCAGCTTGAATACCCTAATCTACGAGCAGTACTTC. This sequence encodes CASSLNTLIYEQYF. Complete variable domain (other parts from reference TRBV5-5 and TRBJ2-7): DAGVTQSPTHLIKTRGQQVTLRCSPISGHKSVSWYQQVLGQGPQFIFQYYEKEERGRGNFPDRFSARQFPNYSSELNVNALLLGDSALYLCASSLNTLIYEQYFGPGTRLTVT.

The genes are TRBV7-2 and TRBJ2-7; tentative D call: TRBD1 (6 bases). From germline, CDR1 is SGHTA and CDR2 FQGNSA. Trimming removed 1 base at V and 5 bases at J, with 12 bases between. This CDR3 has 14 amino acids. CDR3 loop: CASSLVGAYDEQYF. Here the CDR3 DNA reads TGTGCCAGCAGCTTAGTGGGGGCGTACGACGAGCAGTACTTC. The variable domain in full, with the rest retrieved from reference TRBV7-2 and TRBJ2-7, is GAGVSQSPSNKVTEKGKDVELRCDPISGHTALYWYRQSLGQGLEFLIYFQGNSAPDKSGLPSDRFSAERTGGSVSTLTIQRTQQEDSAVYLCASSLVGAYDEQYFGPGTRLTVT.

The chain joins TRBV5-6 to TRBJ2-5; D is unclear. Deletions cut 0 bases from V and 2 bases from J, with 14 bases between. The CDR3 covers 16 residues. Per germline, CDR1 SGHDT and CDR2 YYEEEE. CDR3 nucleotides: TGTGCCAGCAGCTTGGGCGGTGGGCCCGAGCAAGAGACCCAGTACTTC. This gives the protein CASSLGGGPEQETQYF.

V is TRBV9 and J is TRBJ1-5, with TRBD1 matching over 7 bases. Germline-derived CDR1 and CDR2 are SGDLS and YYNGEE. The CDR3 sequence is 15 residues long. The ends lost 0 bases at V and 7 bases at J; junction bases unmatched: 7. DNA for the CDR3: TGTGCCAGCAGCGTAGGAGGGGGCGCAGGGCAGCCCCAGCATTTT. Translated: CASSVGGGAGQPQHF.